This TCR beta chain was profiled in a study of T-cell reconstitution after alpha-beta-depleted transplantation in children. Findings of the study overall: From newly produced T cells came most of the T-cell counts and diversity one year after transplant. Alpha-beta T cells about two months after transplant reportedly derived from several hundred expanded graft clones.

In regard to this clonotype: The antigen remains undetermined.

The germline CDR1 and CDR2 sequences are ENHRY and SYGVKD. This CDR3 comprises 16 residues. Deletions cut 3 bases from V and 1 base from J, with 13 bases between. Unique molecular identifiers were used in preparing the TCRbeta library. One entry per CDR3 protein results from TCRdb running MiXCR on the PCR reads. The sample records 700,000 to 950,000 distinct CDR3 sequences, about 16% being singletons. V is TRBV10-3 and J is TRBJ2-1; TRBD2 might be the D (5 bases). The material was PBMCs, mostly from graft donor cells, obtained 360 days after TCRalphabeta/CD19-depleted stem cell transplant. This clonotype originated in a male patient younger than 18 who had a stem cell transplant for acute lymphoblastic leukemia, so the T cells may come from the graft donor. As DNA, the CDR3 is TGTGCCATCAGTGATATAGCGTGGAGGTCCTACAATGAGCAGTTCTTC. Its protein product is CAISDIAWRSYNEQFF.